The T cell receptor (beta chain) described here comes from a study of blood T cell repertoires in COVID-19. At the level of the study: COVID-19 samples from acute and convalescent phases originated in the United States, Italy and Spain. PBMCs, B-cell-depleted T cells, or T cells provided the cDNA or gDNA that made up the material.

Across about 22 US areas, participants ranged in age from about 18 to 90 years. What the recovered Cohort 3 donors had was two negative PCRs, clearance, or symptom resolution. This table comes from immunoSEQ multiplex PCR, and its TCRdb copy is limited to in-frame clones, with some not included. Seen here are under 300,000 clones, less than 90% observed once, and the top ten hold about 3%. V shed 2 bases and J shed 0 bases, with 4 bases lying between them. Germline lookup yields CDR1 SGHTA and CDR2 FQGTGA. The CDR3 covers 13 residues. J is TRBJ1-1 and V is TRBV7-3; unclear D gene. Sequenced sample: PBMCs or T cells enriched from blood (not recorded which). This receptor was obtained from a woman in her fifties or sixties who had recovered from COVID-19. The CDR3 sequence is CASSLLMNTEAFF. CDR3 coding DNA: TGTGCCAGCAGCTTACTTATGAACACTGAAGCTTTCTTT.